A single sample gave rise to the 26 T cell receptor beta chains below, sequenced in a study of T cells in Graves' hyperthyroidism and ophthalmopathy. RNA transcripts served as the template for amplifying TCR beta CDR3 regions. During a first-round RT-PCR of the TCR CDR3, the HTBI primer set was used. TCRdb used MiXCR to reprocess the multiplex PCR reads, holding one entry per CDR3 protein. The table shows fewer than 900,000 distinct CDR3 sequences, with roughly 15% occurring only once. The sample consisted of blood. The receptors were sampled from a man younger than 35 with Graves' hyperthyroidism.

This clonotype has more than one count but fewer than ten. The rearrangement joins TRBV28 to TRBJ1-2, with 7 bases lining up with TRBD1. The germline gives CDR1 MDHEN, CDR2 SYDVKM. CDR3 size: 15 residues. The V gene end was trimmed by 7 bases and the J gene end by 4 bases; junction bases not matched to a gene: 12. The CDR3 sequence: CASTFFRGLVYGYTF. The CDR3 DNA is TGTGCCAGCACCTTTTTCAGGGGGTTAGTCTATGGCTACACCTTC.

This clonotype was observed a few times. The chain employs TRBV5-1 and TRBJ2-3, with 9 bases that match TRBD2. Losses at the gene ends were 4 bases for V and 4 bases for J; bases not matched to a gene: 13. This CDR3 region has 17 residues. Germline V gives CDR1 SGHRS, CDR2 YFSETQ. The CDR3 is CASSPYEGGRASDTQYF. The CDR3 bases are TGCGCCAGCAGCCCTTATGAGGGCGGGAGGGCGTCAGATACGCAGTATTTT.

This clonotype appeared a few times. V is TRBV20-1 and J is TRBJ2-3, with 10 bases matching TRBD2. V was pared by 0 bases and J by 3 bases, with 9 bases of the junction left unmatched. The CDR3 spans 17 residues. The germline gives CDR1 DFQATT, CDR2 SNEGSKA (reference sequence). The CDR3 bases are TGCAGTGCTAGAGATCGCCTAGCGGGAGAAAGGACAGATACGCAGTATTTT. Its translation is CSARDRLAGERTDTQYF.

Here the CDR3 DNA reads TGTGGCTCCCGGAGGAACACTGAAGCTTTCTTT. Translation: CGSRRNTEAFF. The chain recombines TRBV6-2 or TRBV6-3 with TRBJ1-1, with D hard to call. This CDR3 spans 11 amino acids. CDR1 is MNHEY and CDR2 is SVGEGT in the germline V gene.

This clonotype has only a few counts. The V call is TRBV4-2, the J call TRBJ1-1; D gene unclear. With 1 base removed from V and 1 base from J, the gap between germline ends came to 13 bases. CDR3 length: 16 amino acids. Germline V lookup: CDR1 LGHNA, CDR2 YNFKEQ. CDR3 coding DNA: TGTGCCAGCAGCCAAGTATTCCCAGAGGGGAACACTGAAGCTTTCTTT. Translated, it gives CASSQVFPEGNTEAFF.

J is TRBJ1-4 and V is TRBV6-1, with 7 nucleotides matching TRBD1. V shed 5 bases, J shed 0 bases, and the junction held 9 bases outside the gene matches. This CDR3 is built from 17 residues. The V gene's germline CDR1 is MNHNS and CDR2 SASEGT. CDR3: CASSPRQGYATNEKLFF. The CDR3 DNA sequence: TGTGCCAGCAGTCCCCGACAGGGTTATGCAACTAATGAAAAACTGTTTTTT.

This chain joins TRBV10-3 and TRBJ2-7; D not resolved. Per germline, CDR1 ENHRY and CDR2 SYGVKD. This CDR3 contains 13 residues. V was cut by 3 bases and J by 3 bases, with 9 bases left in between. The CDR3 region has the DNA TGTGCCATCAGTGACAGGCCCAACTACGAGCAGTACTTC. Protein product: CAISDRPNYEQYF.

This clonotype was picked up a small number of times. This chain uses TRBV6-1 with TRBJ2-2, with 8 bases identical to TRBD2. This CDR3 region has 15 residues. The V and J ends lost 6 bases and 6 bases, in that order; junction bases with no gene match: 9. Germline values: CDR1 MNHNS, CDR2 SASEGT. DNA for the CDR3: TGTGCCAGCAGGAAAGGGACTAGTTTATCCGGGGAGCTGTTTTTT. As protein: CASRKGTSLSGELFF.

The chain combines TRBV25-1 with TRBJ2-1, with 7 bases aligning to TRBD2. V shed 8 bases and J 4 bases; nucleotides not matched to a gene: 11. The CDR3 covers 15 residues. Germline V gene data show CDR1 as MGHDK and CDR2 as SYGVNS. CDR3 protein: CASEPGTTVYNEQFF. CDR3 sequence (DNA): TGTGCCAGCGAGCCCGGGACTACCGTATACAATGAGCAGTTCTTC.

This chain joins TRBV10-2 and TRBJ1-1, with D perhaps matching TRBD1 (6 bases). The CDR3 is made up of 14 amino acids. With 1 base removed from V and 3 bases from J, the gap between germline ends came to 9 bases. Germline V gene lookup returns CDR1 WSHSY and CDR2 SAAADI. The CDR3 DNA sequence: TGCGCCAGCAGTGAGTGGGGGCAAGACACTGAAGCTTTCTTT. Translated: CASSEWGQDTEAFF.

This clonotype has at least ten counts. The V gene is TRBV3-1, the J gene TRBJ2-7; 11 bases are shared with TRBD2. V lost 4 bases and J lost 0; bases outside the gene matches: 5. In germline, CDR1 is LGHDT, CDR2 YNNKEL (reference sequence). The CDR3 spans 16 residues. The CDR3 sequence is CASSPFSGRASYEQYF. CDR3 nucleotides: TGTGCCAGCAGCCCCTTTAGCGGGAGGGCCTCCTACGAGCAGTACTTC.

This clonotype was seen ten or more times. The chain employs TRBV3-1 and TRBJ2-1, with D unresolved. Germline CDR1 is LGHDT and CDR2 is YNNKEL (reference sequence). V gave up 1 base and J gave up 3 bases, with 4 bases separating them. The CDR3 runs to 13 residues. This CDR3 is CASSQVSYNEQFF. DNA of the CDR3: TGTGCCAGCAGCCAAGTCAGCTACAATGAGCAGTTCTTC.

This clonotype was seen repeatedly, ten times or more. The chain carries TRBV6-2 or TRBV6-3 and TRBJ2-1; 9 bases align to TRBD1. The CDR3 has 12 residues. The germline V gene encodes CDR1 MNHEY and CDR2 SVGEGT. The junction had 2 bases not matched to a gene; V was cut back by 5 bases and J by 9 bases. CDR3 protein: CASSRQGVEQFF. The CDR3 bases are TGTGCCAGCAGTCGACAGGGGGTTGAGCAGTTCTTC.

This clonotype was observed many times. The chain is built from TRBV6-1 and TRBJ2-5; D might be TRBD2 (8 bases). This CDR3 contains 15 residues. V lost 10 bases and J 5 bases, leaving 23 bases between the germline ends. Germline V lookup: CDR1 MNHNS, CDR2 SASEGT. This CDR3 is CATTGDSRGGETQYF. The CDR3 nucleotides are TGTGCCACCACAGGGGACTCCCGGGGGGGGGAGACCCAGTACTTC.

This clonotype was counted only a few times. The chain employs TRBV20-1 and TRBJ1-5; possible D gene TRBD1, 5 bases. The CDR3 consists of 12 residues. The V and J ends lost 7 bases and 2 bases respectively, with 9 bases between them. Germline CDR1 reads DFQATT; CDR2 reads SNEGSKA (reference sequence). CDR3 DNA: TGCAGTGGGACGACAGGCAATCAGCCCCAGCATTTT. It codes for CSGTTGNQPQHF.

The CDR3 here is CSVMRTSGPSTDTQYF. CDR3 bases: TGCAGCGTAATGAGGACTAGCGGGCCGAGCACAGATACGCAGTATTTT. The rearrangement joins TRBV29-1 to TRBJ2-3; 11 nucleotides match TRBD2. CDR1 SQVTM and CDR2 ANQGSEA come from the germline V gene. The CDR3 loop spans 16 amino acids. J lost 0 bases, V lost 6 bases, and 8 bases had no gene match.

This sequence joins TRBV12-3 or TRBV12-4 and TRBJ1-2, with 8 positions matching TRBD1. The V segment lost 3 bases and the J segment 3 bases; nucleotides outside the gene matches: 12. This CDR3 has 17 amino acids. The CDR3 DNA is TGTGCCAGCAGTTTGGGGCAGGGGGCGGTTGTGTACTATGGCTACACCTTC. Translated, it gives CASSLGQGAVVYYGYTF.

This clonotype came up many times. The gene calls are TRBV20-1 and TRBJ2-7, with 13 bases that match TRBD2. Germline-derived CDR1 and CDR2 are DFQATT and SNEGSKA (reference sequence). This CDR3 contains 14 residues. Unmatched junction bases numbered 3, after V lost 3 bases and J lost 4 bases. The CDR3 DNA follows: TGCAGTGCTAGTACTAGCGGGAGGGATTACGAGCAGTACTTC. This codes for CSASTSGRDYEQYF.

This clonotype was seen a handful of times. The chain uses TRBV7-2 and TRBJ2-1; TRBD2 matches 12 bases. V dropped 5 bases and J dropped 10; count of bases not matched to a gene: 15. The CDR3 consists of 17 residues. CDR1 SGHTA and CDR2 FQGNSA come from the germline V gene. DNA for the CDR3: TGTGCCAGCAGCCTATTCCTAGCGGGAGGGCCTAAAGAGGAGCAGTTCTTC. Encoded protein: CASSLFLAGGPKEEQFF.

This chain uses TRBV4-1 with TRBJ2-7, with 13 bases matching TRBD2. V lost 5 bases and J lost 4; bases outside the gene matches: 11. Looked up from germline, CDR1 is MGHRA and CDR2 is YSYEKL. CDR3 length equals 17 residues. The CDR3 DNA sequence: TGCGCCAGCAGCTCAAGCCCGGGACTAGCGGGAAAGTACGAGCAGTACTTC. As protein: CASSSSPGLAGKYEQYF.

This clonotype was found a few times. The chain carries TRBV5-6 and TRBJ1-2, with TRBD1 matching over 7 bases. The CDR3 sequence is 15 residues long. V lost 4 bases to trimming and J lost 3 bases; unmatched junction nucleotides: 9. The germline V gene encodes CDR1 SGHDT and CDR2 YYEEEE. The CDR3: CASSPPGGADYGYTF. The CDR3, as DNA: TGTGCCAGCAGCCCACCAGGGGGGGCGGACTATGGCTACACCTTC.

The chain links TRBV15 to TRBJ2-3; the match to TRBD2 covers 8 bases. This CDR3 is built from 16 residues. V trimming: 3 bases; J trimming: 1 base; junction bases outside the gene matches: 6. CDR1 LNHNV and CDR2 YYDKDF come from the germline V gene (reference sequence). CDR3 coding DNA: TGTGCCACCAGCAGGCCTGGGCGGGAGGGCACAGATACGCAGTATTTT. Translation: CATSRPGREGTDTQYF.

This clonotype was counted at least ten times. The chain carries TRBV28 and TRBJ2-4, with 9 bases that match TRBD2. The CDR3 has 16 amino acids. The germline CDR1 and CDR2 sequences are MDHEN and SYDVKM. With 4 bases clipped from V and 6 bases from J, the junction kept 10 bases outside the gene matches. The CDR3: CASSSPVAGVRNIQYF. The DNA of the CDR3 is TGTGCCAGCAGTTCCCCGGTAGCGGGAGTTCGAAACATTCAGTACTTC.

At least ten counts were recorded for this clonotype. The CDR3 DNA reads TGCAGTGCTGAAGAGTACAATGAGCAGTTCTTC. The encoded protein is CSAEEYNEQFF. The rearrangement uses TRBV20-1 and TRBJ2-1; D call uncertain. The CDR3 totals 11 residues. Trimming cost V 5 bases and J 4 bases, with 6 bases left between them. Germline V gene lookup returns CDR1 DFQATT and CDR2 SNEGSKA (reference sequence).

There are many counts of this clonotype. The rearrangement links TRBV3-1 to TRBJ2-5; 10 nucleotides align to TRBD1. Trimming at V came to 3 bases and at J to 6 bases, leaving 4 bases not matched to a gene. The germline V gene encodes CDR1 LGHDT and CDR2 YNNKEL (reference sequence). CDR3 length equals 14 residues. CDR3 nucleotides: TGTGCCAGCAGCCACCGACAGGGGGCAAAGACCCAGTACTTC. It translates to CASSHRQGAKTQYF.

V and J are TRBV7-9 and TRBJ2-7; TRBD2 aligns across 7 bases. Germline V gives CDR1 SEHNR, CDR2 FQNEAQ (reference sequence). J lost 0 bases, V lost 5 bases, and 7 bases had no gene match. This CDR3 has 15 residues. CDR3 sequence (DNA): TGTGCCAGCAGCATCACTAGCGAGAGCTCCTACGAGCAGTACTTC. Protein product: CASSITSESSYEQYF.